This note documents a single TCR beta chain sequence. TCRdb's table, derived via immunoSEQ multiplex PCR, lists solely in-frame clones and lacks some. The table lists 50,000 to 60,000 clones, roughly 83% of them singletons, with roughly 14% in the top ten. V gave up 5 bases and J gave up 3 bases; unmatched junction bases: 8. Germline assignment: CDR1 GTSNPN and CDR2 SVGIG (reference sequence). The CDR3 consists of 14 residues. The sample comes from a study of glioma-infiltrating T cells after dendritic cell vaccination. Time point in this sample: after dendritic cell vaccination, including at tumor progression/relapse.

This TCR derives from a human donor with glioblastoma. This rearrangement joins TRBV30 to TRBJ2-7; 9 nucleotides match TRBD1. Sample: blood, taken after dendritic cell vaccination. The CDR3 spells CAWRNRGRIYEQYF. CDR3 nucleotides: TGTGCCTGGCGTAACAGGGGGCGAATCTACGAGCAGTACTTC.